One sample yielded the 24 T cell receptor beta chains listed below, sequenced in a study of CD8 T cells in ankylosing spondylitis. One entry per CDR3 protein results from TCRdb running MiXCR on the 5' RACE reads. The repertoire consists of around 25,000 distinct CDR3 sequences, with less than 20% occurring once and the leading ten covering 25% to 30%. The sample taken for sequencing was blood. Receptors were obtained from a male donor with ankylosing spondylitis or in good health (not recorded which).

This clonotype was observed at least ten times. The chain recombines TRBV28 with TRBJ2-5; D not certain. V was cut by 7 bases and J by 7 bases, with 16 bases left in between. The CDR3 length is 13 residues. Germline V gives CDR1 MDHEN, CDR2 SYDVKM. For the CDR3, the DNA is TGTGCCAGCAAAGCAGGCGGAACCGGGACCCAGTACTTC. Its translation is CASKAGGTGTQYF.

About this clonotype itself: This may come from a read error, since a much larger clone is one base off. V is TRBV5-1 and J is TRBJ2-1; 8 bases map to TRBD1. The V gene's germline CDR1 is SGHRS and CDR2 YFSETQ. The junction had 8 bases not matched to a gene; V was cut back by 6 bases and J by 0 bases. This CDR3 is 16 amino acids long. The CDR3 DNA reads TGCGCCAGCACCCAGGGGGCCGCGACCTCCTACAATGAGCAGTTCTTC. Its translation is CASTQGAATSYNEQFF.

The genes are TRBV25-1 and TRBJ1-2, with 8 bases identical to TRBD1. Germline trimming cut 3 bases from V and 2 bases from J; bases unmatched to any gene: 5. Germline-derived CDR1 and CDR2 are MGHDK and SYGVNS. The CDR3 has 15 amino acids. The CDR3 DNA follows: TGTGCCAGCAGTGATGCGGCAGGGGGCAACTATGGCTACACCTTC. It yields the protein CASSDAAGGNYGYTF.

The chain recombines TRBV3-1 with TRBJ2-7; D uncertain. The V and J ends lost 1 base and 3 bases respectively, with 10 bases between them. This CDR3 is built from 14 residues. Germline V lookup: CDR1 LGHDT, CDR2 YNNKEL (reference sequence). The CDR3 here is CASSQAFGDYEQYF. Written as DNA, the CDR3 is TGTGCCAGCAGCCAAGCTTTCGGAGACTACGAGCAGTACTTC.

This chain joins TRBV7-6 and TRBJ2-1; 8 bases fit TRBD1. The CDR3 length is 14 residues. Germline-derived CDR1 and CDR2 are SGHVS and FNYEAQ. V dropped 4 bases and J dropped 7; count of bases not matched to a gene: 6. CDR3 amino acids: CASSYGQGVNEQFF. The CDR3 coding sequence is TGTGCCAGCAGCTACGGACAGGGTGTTAATGAGCAGTTCTTC.

This clonotype was observed a few times. The chain recombines TRBV18 with TRBJ2-5; 7 bases agree with TRBD1. The junction had 7 bases not matched to a gene; V was cut back by 7 bases and J by 5 bases. From germline, CDR1 is KGHSH and CDR2 LQKENI. The CDR3 is 13 residues long. In DNA, the CDR3 is TGTGCCAGCTGTGGACAGGTTGATGAGACCCAGTACTTC. It translates to CASCGQVDETQYF.

This clonotype has a handful of counts. The rearrangement uses TRBV29-1 and TRBJ2-7; D may correspond to TRBD1 or TRBD2 (6 bases each). V was pared by 7 bases and J by 7 bases, with 23 bases between. CDR1 and CDR2 from the germline V gene are SQVTM and ANQGSEA. The CDR3 is made up of 14 amino acids. The CDR3 DNA reads TGCAGCGCCACCGGAGGGGGTGGCAGGGGAGAGCAGTACTTC. It translates to CSATGGGGRGEQYF.

This clonotype was counted a few times. The chain links TRBV12-3 or TRBV12-4 to TRBJ2-1; D uncertain. The V end lost 2 bases, the J end lost 8 bases, and 7 bases lay between the germline ends. This CDR3 is 12 amino acids long. As DNA, the CDR3 is TGTGCCAGCAGTTTAAACCTACATGAGCAGTTCTTC. Its protein is CASSLNLHEQFF.

This clonotype appeared many times. The genes are TRBV6-2 or TRBV6-3 and TRBJ1-4, with a weak D call TRBD1 (6 bases). There are 16 residues in the CDR3. Germline CDR1 MNHEY, CDR2 SVGEGT. The V end was cut by 6 bases, the J end by 1 base, with 15 bases between. The CDR3 loop reads CASRTAGDGTNEKLFF. CDR3 bases: TGTGCCAGCAGAACAGCAGGGGATGGAACTAATGAAAAACTGTTTTTT.

The chain joins TRBV11-2 to TRBJ2-1; no clear D gene. The ends were cut back, 2 bases at V and 10 bases at J, with 9 bases in the middle. This CDR3 is 12 amino acids long. The V gene's germline CDR1 is SGHAT and CDR2 FQNNGV. The CDR3 DNA follows: TGTGCCAGCAGCTTATCCCTCCCGGAGCAGTTCTTC. It specifies CASSLSLPEQFF.

CDR3 in amino acids: CASSSPDDTLSEQYF. In nucleotides, the CDR3 is TGTGCCAGCAGTTCTCCGGATGATACCCTCTCCGAGCAGTACTTC. The chain carries TRBV28 and TRBJ2-7; D is ambiguous. V lost 4 bases to trimming and J lost 6 bases, with 19 bases between them. Germline V gene lookup returns CDR1 MDHEN and CDR2 SYDVKM. The CDR3 runs to 15 residues.

This clonotype was seen a few times. One end of the junction fails to match germline, which may point to a read error. The V and J genes are TRBV7-7 and TRBJ2-1, with 8 bases lining up with TRBD2. CDR1 and CDR2 from the germline V gene are SSHAT and FNYEAQ (reference sequence). The CDR3 spans 13 residues. The CDR3 here is CASSSGTSNEQFF. The DNA of the CDR3 is TGTGCTAGCAGTTCCGGGACTAGCAATGAGCAGTTCTTC.

This clonotype was counted only a few times. This sequence joins TRBV29-1 and TRBJ2-3, with TRBD2 identical over 8 bases. The CDR3 spans 15 residues. J lost 3 bases, V lost 2 bases, and 7 bases had no gene match. Germline V gene lookup returns CDR1 SQVTM and CDR2 ANQGSEA. The CDR3 sequence: CSVERSGSWTDTQYF. The CDR3 DNA is TGCAGCGTTGAAAGGAGCGGGAGTTGGACAGATACGCAGTATTTT.

This clonotype occurred a few times. The rearrangement joins TRBV4-1 to TRBJ2-1, with TRBD2 matching over 10 bases. V was clipped by 4 bases and J by 4 bases; unmatched bases: 4. Per germline, CDR1 MGHRA and CDR2 YSYEKL. This CDR3 is 15 amino acids long. CDR3 nucleotides: TGCGCCAGCAGCCCTCTAGCGGGGGATTACAATGAGCAGTTCTTC. Protein sequence: CASSPLAGDYNEQFF.

This clonotype occurred many times. The chain is built from TRBV7-9 and TRBJ1-6; D not certain. CDR3 length equals 13 residues. Germline V gene lookup returns CDR1 SEHNR and CDR2 FQNEAQ (reference sequence). The V and J ends lost 5 bases and 15 bases respectively, with 17 bases between them. For the CDR3, the DNA is TGTGCCAGCAGCCCCTCGAGATCCCGAGTCCTCCACTTT. It codes for CASSPSRSRVLHF.

This clonotype occurred a few times. The chain carries TRBV20-1 and TRBJ2-7; 11 positions match TRBD2. Germline trimming cut 6 bases from V and 1 base from J; bases unmatched to any gene: 5. CDR3 length: 14 residues. Germline CDR1 DFQATT, CDR2 SNEGSKA (reference sequence). CDR3: CSASPSGRSYEQYF. CDR3 DNA: TGCAGTGCCTCACCTAGCGGGAGGTCCTACGAGCAGTACTTC.

This clonotype was seen at least ten times. This chain uses TRBV7-2 with TRBJ2-1; D gene ambiguous. V was clipped by 2 bases and J by 2 bases, with 10 bases between them. This CDR3 is built from 15 residues. Germline CDR1 and CDR2: SGHTA and FQGNSA. For the CDR3, the DNA is TGTGCCAGCAGCTTAACGGGCAGCCCCTACAATGAGCAGTTCTTC. It translates to CASSLTGSPYNEQFF.

This clonotype was detected only a few times. This rearrangement joins TRBV4-2 to TRBJ2-3, with 11 bases matching TRBD2. Per the germline V gene, CDR1 is LGHNA and CDR2 is YNFKEQ. The CDR3 length is 16 residues. J was trimmed by 3 bases and V by 2 bases; bases with no gene match: 4. The CDR3 sequence: CASSQNSGGVTDTQYF. The CDR3 DNA is TGTGCCAGCAGCCAAAATAGCGGGGGGGTAACAGATACGCAGTATTTT.

This clonotype came up many times. The CDR3 region is CASSSTLAVQETQYF. The DNA for the CDR3 is TGTGCCAGCAGCTCAACGCTAGCAGTTCAAGAGACCCAGTACTTC. The V and J genes are TRBV12-3 or TRBV12-4 and TRBJ2-5; tentatively, D is TRBD2 (5 bases). Trimming left V 6 bases short and J 2 bases short, with 16 bases between. The CDR3 totals 15 residues.

This clonotype has ten or more counts. This chain joins TRBV7-3 and TRBJ2-3, with 7 positions matching TRBD2. The CDR3 is made up of 14 amino acids. Unmatched junction bases numbered 2, after V lost 1 base and J lost 4 bases. The germline V gene encodes CDR1 SGHTA and CDR2 FQGTGA. This CDR3 is CASSLSGGADTQYF. DNA of the CDR3: TGTGCCAGCAGCTTAAGTGGGGGGGCAGATACGCAGTATTTT.

The gene calls are TRBV6-2 or TRBV6-3 and TRBJ2-2; perhaps TRBD1 as D (6 bases). The V gene lost 2 bases and the J gene lost 3 bases, with 7 bases spanning the gap. The CDR3 sequence is 14 residues long. Germline-derived CDR1 and CDR2 are MNHEY and SVGEGT. CDR3 sequence reads: CASSYTGYTGELFF. DNA for the CDR3: TGTGCCAGCAGTTACACAGGGTACACCGGGGAGCTGTTTTTT.

This clonotype was recorded many times. The chain recombines TRBV7-6 with TRBJ2-2, with 7 nucleotides matching TRBD1. The CDR3 contains 16 residues. Germline V gives CDR1 SGHVS, CDR2 FNYEAQ. Trimming cost V 2 bases and J 4 bases; bases outside gene matches: 7. The CDR3 is CASSLRGQGATGELFF. For the CDR3, the DNA is TGTGCCAGCAGCTTAAGGGGGCAGGGTGCCACCGGGGAGCTGTTTTTT.

The chain combines TRBV5-1 with TRBJ2-1; TRBD2 agrees at 13 bases. The J segment lost 0 bases and the V segment lost 4 bases, leaving 4 bases of the junction unmatched. Germline V gives CDR1 SGHRS, CDR2 YFSETQ. The CDR3 has 17 residues. CDR3 sequence reads: CASSGTSGMPSYNEQFF. The CDR3 bases are TGCGCCAGCAGCGGGACTAGCGGGATGCCCTCCTACAATGAGCAGTTCTTC.

This clonotype showed up many times. The chain carries TRBV10-3 and TRBJ1-5, with a possible D match to TRBD1 (6 bases). The V gene lost 4 bases and the J gene lost 5 bases, with 12 bases spanning the gap. The CDR3 length is 14 residues. Germline loops: CDR1 ENHRY, CDR2 SYGVKD. This chain's CDR3 is CAISGGLNDQPQHF. In DNA form, the CDR3 reads TGTGCCATCAGTGGGGGGCTGAACGATCAGCCCCAGCATTTT.